Here is one TCR beta chain with its context. The antigen this receptor binds is unknown. The data originate from a study of CXCR3-negative and CXCR3-positive naive CD8 T cells (dated by TCRdb to about 2019). Regarding the research as a whole: In total, 130 million to 150 million TRB reads were obtained, or roughly 1.5 +/- 0.3 million reads per library. The diversity and physicochemical repertoire analyses included fewer than twelve donors pooled from two independent experiments. The TRBV-TRBJ cluster analysis covered naive subsets from about five donors and memory cells from 3 donors. Study-wide conclusions, independent of this receptor: TRB CDR3s from CXCR3-positive naive cells showed higher hydrophobicity (lower Kidera factor 4), lower energy, and higher strength and volume indices than CXCR3-negative naive cells. Naive CXCR3-negative and CXCR3-positive cells from the same donor showed similar TRBV-TRBJ usage, whereas memory cells showed distinct patterns. Freshly isolated PBMCs were used for most assays because CXCR3 expression partially decreased after cryopreservation. Because surface CD5, which is linked to self-reactivity in mice, was comparable between the naive subsets, TCR interaction strength was also inferred from the physicochemical properties of TRB CDR3s. Both naive subsets had comparably high repertoire diversity, while memory CD8+ T cells had much lower repertoire diversity.

Each CD8+ T cell subset was flow-sorted in triplicate, with fewer than 350,000 cells per subset placed directly into RLT lysis buffer. To keep memory contaminants out, a stringent definition of naive CD8+ T cells was applied: CD45RO-CCR7+CD27+CD95-. Using standard density gradient centrifugation, peripheral blood mononuclear cells were isolated from buffy coats. Naive CXCR3-negative and CXCR3-positive CD8+ T cells were flow-sorted on a FACSAria III. Total RNA was extracted from sorted cells using an RNeasy Mini Kit. The CDR1 and CDR2 encoded by the germline V gene (reference sequence) are SGHNT and YYREEE. Including the terminal cysteine and phenylalanine, the CDR3 comprises 15 residues. No DNA sequence is on record. The instrument was a NextSeq 550. The Human TCR Profiling Kit (MiLaboratory) was used to make UMI-labeled 5' RACE TRB cDNA libraries. The full amount of extracted RNA was used for cDNA synthesis, and the full amount of resulting cDNA was used for PCR amplification. The libraries were made side by side, with each library going through the same number of PCR cycles. For the original study's pipeline: About 53,000 +/- 9,400 unique UMI-labeled TRB cDNA molecules per library were extracted with MIGEC and MiXCR, with at least two reads per UMI required. On average, approximately 40,000 +/- 10,000 functional in-frame TRB CDR3 nucleotide clonotypes lacking stop codons were found per library. After each sample was downsampled to 5000 UMI-labeled TRB molecules, VDJtools was used to calculate diversity metrics such as normalized Shannon-Wiener and Chao1. VDJtools was used to calculate clonotype-size-weighted physicochemical properties of the central five CDR3 residues, namely interaction energy, strength, volume and Kidera factor 4. The reads, reprocessed by TCRdb, yield one row per CDR3 protein sequence and no DNA. The V and J calls shown here were made by TCRdb, not taken from the authors' results. The table for this sample records 130,000 to 150,000 distinct CDR3 sequences. Roughly 0.27% of the sample goes to the ten largest clones.

The V and J genes are TRBV5-4 and TRBJ1-1. The sequence was collected from a human donor in good health. Some clones in this sample may be carry-over from other donors' samples. Sample: naive CXCR3+ CD8+ T cells from blood. The meaning of the sample's cell subset or site label: CD45RO-CCR7+CD27+CD95- naive CD8+ T cells expressing CXCR3 (TNR3+). The CDR3 loop reads CASSPNWGGNTEAFF.